These 24 T cell receptor beta chains came from one sample sequenced in a study of breast tumors, draining lymph nodes, adjacent tissues. The lymph nodes were axillary draining lymph nodes from breast cancer patients. Via MiXCR, TCRdb re-called the multiplex PCR reads, giving one row per CDR3 protein. The sample includes some 120,000 distinct CDR3 sequences, over 20% seen only once; the top ten take 2% to 2.5%. The specimen was axillary lymph node tissue. All receptors come from a female donor with breast cancer. Some clones in this sample may be carry-over from other donors' samples.

V is TRBV5-1 and J is TRBJ1-1; D is ambiguous. The CDR3 covers 15 residues. Germline V gene sequence: CDR1 SGHRS, CDR2 YFSETQ. Trimming pared 4 bases from V and 1 base from J, leaving 14 bases between. The CDR3 DNA follows: TGCGCCAGCAGCCAGCGAGAGACGAAGAACACTGAAGCTTTCTTT. It translates to CASSQRETKNTEAFF. Drawing the rest from reference TRBV5-1 and TRBJ1-1, the complete variable domain is KAGVTQTPRYLIKTRGQQVTLSCSPISGHRSVSWYQQTPGQGLQFLFEYFSETQRNKGNFPGRFSGRQFSNSRSEMNVSTLELGDSALYLCASSQRETKNTEAFFGQGTRLTVV.

This clonotype was found many times. The DNA for the CDR3 is TGTGCCAGCAGCTTTTCATACCATGAGCAGTTCTTC. This gives the protein CASSFSYHEQFF. The chain couples TRBV7-8 to TRBJ2-1; D ambiguous. CDR3 length: 12 amino acids. CDR1 and CDR2 from the germline V gene are SGHVS and FQNEAQ. V was clipped by 3 bases and J by 8 bases, with 8 bases between them.

In this sample, this clonotype turned up many times. This chain connects TRBV2 to TRBJ2-1; D is perhaps TRBD1 (5 bases). This CDR3 is built from 15 residues. Trimming took 1 base from V and 4 from J, leaving 11 bases between them. Germline lookup yields CDR1 SNHLY and CDR2 FYNNEI. The CDR3 bases are TGTGCCAGCAGTGAAGTCAGGGTCCAATACAATGAGCAGTTCTTC. As protein: CASSEVRVQYNEQFF. Looking up the rest from reference TRBV2 and TRBJ2-1 gives the full variable domain: EPEVTQTPSHQVTQMGQEVILRCVPISNHLYFYWYRQILGQKVEFLVSFYNNEISEKSEIFDDQFSVERPDGSNFTLKIRSTKLEDSAMYFCASSEVRVQYNEQFFGPGTRLTVL.

This clonotype was seen only once. A single base separates this from a much larger clone, so it may be a read error. The rearrangement joins TRBV6-5 to TRBJ2-3; 7 bases map to TRBD2. Germline lookup yields CDR1 MNHEY and CDR2 SVGAGI. This CDR3 spans 16 amino acids. The CDR3, as DNA: TGTGCCGGCAGCCCACTAGCGATAAAGGGTACAGATACGCAGTATTTT. It specifies CAGSPLAIKGTDTQYF.

As concerns this clonotype: A much bigger clone sits one base away, suggesting this may be a read error. The CDR3 nucleotides read TGTGCCAGCTCACCAACCCCAGAATCAACTAATGAAAAACCGTTTTTT. As protein: CASSPTPESTNEKPFF. The chain uses TRBV18 and TRBJ1-4; the D is unclear. Germline values: CDR1 KGHSH, CDR2 LQKENI. CDR3 length equals 16 residues.

This clonotype came up many times. The chain is built from TRBV5-1 and TRBJ2-1; D might be TRBD2 (6 bases). This CDR3 is built from 13 residues. V lost 3 bases and J 9 bases, leaving 13 bases between the germline ends. Germline V lookup: CDR1 SGHRS, CDR2 YFSETQ. The CDR3 nucleotides read TGCGCCAGCAGCTCCGTACTAGCCTCTGAGCAGTTCTTC. Translation: CASSSVLASEQFF.

In its sample, this clonotype was seen a few times. The rearrangement joins TRBV18 to TRBJ1-5; TRBD1 aligns across 7 bases. CDR1 is KGHSH and CDR2 is LQKENI in the germline V gene. CDR3 length: 15 residues. The trim removed 3 bases at V and 2 bases at J, leaving 4 bases unmatched. CDR3 amino acids: CASSPRGLGNQPQHF. The CDR3 DNA is TGTGCCAGCTCACCTAGGGGGCTCGGCAATCAGCCCCAGCATTTT.

Comment on this clonotype: One end of the junction fails to match germline, which may point to a read error. The gene calls are TRBV18 and TRBJ2-7; TRBD1 is a possible D gene (5 bases). This CDR3 spans 14 amino acids. CDR1 is KGHSH and CDR2 is LQKENI in the germline V gene. CDR3 residues: CAISPPDSTYEQHF. The DNA for the CDR3 is TGTGCCATCTCACCACCAGACAGTACCTACGAGCAGCACTTC.

This clonotype has ten or more counts. The genes are TRBV6-6 and TRBJ1-2, with 7 bases matching TRBD1. Losses at the gene ends were 5 bases for V and 4 bases for J; bases not matched to a gene: 7. Per germline, CDR1 MNHNY and CDR2 SVGAGI (reference sequence). CDR3 length equals 14 residues. The CDR3 region has the DNA TGTGCCAGCAGTAACCGACAGGGCGGCTATGGCTACACCTTC. Amino acid sequence: CASSNRQGGYGYTF.

The sample holds many counts of this clonotype. The chain links TRBV15 to TRBJ2-5, with 8 nucleotides matching TRBD1. Germline trimming cut 3 bases from V and 4 bases from J; bases unmatched to any gene: 7. CDR1 and CDR2 (germline): LNHNV, YYDKDF (reference sequence). The CDR3 contains 15 residues. Here the CDR3 reads CATSRDRAVRETQYF. The CDR3 DNA is TGTGCCACCAGCAGGGACAGGGCTGTACGAGAGACCCAGTACTTC.

This clonotype showed up many times. This chain links TRBV4-2 with TRBJ2-7; D is ambiguous. CDR3 size: 15 residues. Germline loops: CDR1 LGHNA, CDR2 YNFKEQ. V lost 0 bases and J 1 base, leaving 10 bases between the germline ends. Here the CDR3 reads CASSQDVPLSYEQYF. The CDR3 region has the DNA TGTGCCAGCAGCCAAGATGTCCCGCTATCCTACGAGCAGTACTTC.

This clonotype appeared many times. V and J are TRBV11-2 and TRBJ2-1, with 10 bases identical to TRBD2. CDR3 length: 17 residues. V was pared by 1 base and J by 3 bases, with 6 bases of the junction left unmatched. From germline, CDR1 is SGHAT and CDR2 FQNNGV. The CDR3 DNA reads as TGTGCCAGCAGCTTAGTGTACGGACTAGCGGTCTACAATGAGCAGTTCTTC. This gives the protein CASSLVYGLAVYNEQFF.

This rearrangement joins TRBV20-1 to TRBJ2-3; 12 nucleotides line up with TRBD2. The CDR3 contains 13 residues. Germline CDR1 DFQATT, CDR2 SNEGSKA (reference sequence). V gave up 6 bases and J gave up 9 bases; unmatched junction bases: 7. Here the CDR3 reads CSAPTSGRGTQYF. The CDR3 coding sequence is TGCAGTGCCCCGACTAGCGGGAGAGGGACGCAGTATTTT.

The sample holds many counts of this clonotype. The chain links TRBV5-1 to TRBJ2-3; D not certain. V gave up 0 bases and J gave up 2 bases, with 7 bases separating them. This CDR3 comprises 14 residues. Germline V CDR1 and CDR2: SGHRS, YFSETQ. The CDR3 region has the DNA TGCGCCAGCAGCTTGGGAGGATACACAGATACGCAGTATTTT. Translation gives CASSLGGYTDTQYF.

At least ten counts were recorded for this clonotype. CDR3 sequence (DNA): TGCGCCAGCAGCTTGGATGATGGTGCTGGGCAGTACTTC. Its translation is CASSLDDGAGQYF. The gene calls are TRBV5-1 and TRBJ2-7, with no clear D. With 0 bases removed from V and 9 bases from J, the gap between germline ends came to 13 bases. The CDR3 length is 13 residues. Germline V lookup: CDR1 SGHRS, CDR2 YFSETQ.

This clonotype was seen at least ten times. The chain uses TRBV6-2 or TRBV6-3 and TRBJ2-7; weak D call: TRBD2 (5 bases). The CDR3 consists of 14 residues. Trimming shortened V by 0 bases and J by 7 bases, and 13 bases separated the two germline ends. In germline, CDR1 is MNHEY, CDR2 SVGEGT. The CDR3 here is CASSYSTRVREQYF. The CDR3 bases are TGTGCCAGCAGTTACTCGACGAGGGTAAGGGAGCAGTACTTC.

The rearrangement uses TRBV2 and TRBJ1-6; TRBD1 agrees at 7 bases. CDR3 length: 13 residues. The V segment lost 10 bases and the J segment 7 bases; nucleotides outside the gene matches: 7. CDR1 is SNHLY, CDR2 FYNNEI, per germline. CDR3 sequence: CAIRRDRNSPLHF. CDR3 in DNA: TGTGCCATCCGCCGGGACAGAAATTCACCCCTCCACTTT.

This clonotype came up many times. The genes are TRBV6-4 and TRBJ2-3; 13 bases are a match to TRBD2. There are 19 residues in the CDR3. J was trimmed by 4 bases and V by 2 bases; bases with no gene match: 12. The germline V gene has CDR1 MRHNA and CDR2 SNTAGT. The CDR3 nucleotides are TGTGCCAGCAGTGACCCGGTTCGGACTAGCGGGAGCTCCCCAGATACGCAGTATTTT. Its translation is CASSDPVRTSGSSPDTQYF.

There are many counts of this clonotype. This chain links TRBV6-1 with TRBJ2-7; D might be TRBD1 or TRBD2, each matching 5 bases. The V and J ends lost 6 bases and 0 bases respectively, with 15 bases between them. The CDR3 has 15 residues. Germline loops: CDR1 MNHNS, CDR2 SASEGT. DNA of the CDR3: TGTGCCAGCAGGGGACCGAGGATAAGCTCCTACGAGCAGTACTTC. Protein sequence: CASRGPRISSYEQYF.

The chain joins TRBV28 to TRBJ2-7; D is undetermined. Germline V gene data show CDR1 as MDHEN and CDR2 as SYDVKM. The CDR3 covers 11 residues. V shed 6 bases and J shed 6 bases, with 9 bases lying between them. The CDR3 here is CASRFVSEQYF. CDR3 sequence (DNA): TGTGCCAGCAGATTTGTTTCCGAGCAGTACTTC.

This clonotype was seen many times. The chain uses TRBV19 and TRBJ2-1, with D possibly TRBD1 on 5 matching bases. The CDR3 loop spans 16 amino acids. Trimming took off 4 bases at V and 5 bases at J, with 18 bases between the two ends. Germline values: CDR1 LNHDA, CDR2 SQIVND (reference sequence). This CDR3 is CASSTFGAGVDNEQFF. CDR3 sequence (DNA): TGTGCCAGTAGTACCTTTGGGGCAGGAGTCGACAATGAGCAGTTCTTC.

This clonotype showed up many times. The chain uses TRBV4-2 and TRBJ1-2; D is possibly TRBD1 (5 bases). V was shortened by 3 bases and J by 7 bases, with 12 bases between the two germline ends. The CDR3 is 13 amino acids. Germline V CDR1 and CDR2: LGHNA, YNFKEQ. The CDR3 loop reads CASSQVGAPGYTF. Written as DNA, the CDR3 is TGTGCCAGCAGCCAGGTCGGGGCCCCTGGCTACACCTTC.

This clonotype has ten or more counts. This rearrangement joins TRBV24-1 to TRBJ2-5, with D tentatively TRBD2 (5 bases). The V and J ends lost 7 bases and 2 bases respectively, with 13 bases between them. Germline assignment: CDR1 KGHDR and CDR2 SFDVKD. The CDR3 loop spans 14 amino acids. CDR3: CATRYRGNQETQYF. The DNA of the CDR3 is TGTGCCACCAGGTACAGAGGGAATCAAGAGACCCAGTACTTC.

This clonotype was counted ten times or more. In DNA form, the CDR3 reads TGTGCCAGCAGCTTAATAGCGGGAGGAGATACGCAGTATTTT. Protein product: CASSLIAGGDTQYF. The chain combines TRBV7-8 with TRBJ2-3, with 10 bases lining up with TRBD2. The CDR3 loop spans 14 amino acids. CDR1 is SGHVS and CDR2 is FQNEAQ in the germline V gene. The ends lost 2 bases at V and 5 bases at J; junction bases unmatched: 1.